This TCR beta chain was captured by sequencing in a study of shared clonotypes between healthy human individuals. Whole-study context: Donors were a couple of women and a few men aged 18 to 49.

The assay used deep level. The data were produced by immunoSEQ multiplex PCR, yet TCRdb's version contains in-frame clones alone and is incomplete. This table holds around 500,000 clones, approximately 78% found once. Notes on this clone: The antigen remains undetermined.

Germline V gene sequence: CDR1 MDHEN, CDR2 SYDVKM. This CDR3 contains 13 residues. Between the trimmed V and J ends, which lost 5 bases and 2 bases, there was a span of 10 bases. General study findings and limits: The diversity represented, both genetic and in exposure history, was limited by few donors.

The sequenced sample was PBMCs. The chain links TRBV28 to TRBJ2-7, with D unresolved. This TCR was recovered from a woman in her thirties or forties in good health. Some clones in this sample may be carry-over from other donors' samples. The DNA for the CDR3 is TGTGCCAGCAGTGGAAGGATTCCCTACGAGCAGTACTTC. Protein sequence: CASSGRIPYEQYF.